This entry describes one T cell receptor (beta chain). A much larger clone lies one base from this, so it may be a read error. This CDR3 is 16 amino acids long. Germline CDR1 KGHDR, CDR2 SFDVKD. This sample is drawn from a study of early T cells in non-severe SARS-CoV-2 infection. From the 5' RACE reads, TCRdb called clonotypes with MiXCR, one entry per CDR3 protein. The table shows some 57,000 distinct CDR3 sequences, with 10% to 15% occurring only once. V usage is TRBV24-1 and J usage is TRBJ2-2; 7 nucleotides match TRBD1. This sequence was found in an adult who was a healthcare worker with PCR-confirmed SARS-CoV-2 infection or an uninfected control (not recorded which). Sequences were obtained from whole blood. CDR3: CATSDAATGLTGEPFF. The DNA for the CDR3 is TGTGCCACCAGTGATGCAGCGACAGGGCTCACCGGGGAGCCGTTTTTT.